These 14 T cell receptor beta chains were sequenced from one sample in a study of blood T cells in healthy people across ages. A second about 7 to 11 cycle PCR used barcoded and J-beta primers. MiXCR, applied by TCRdb to the 5' RACE reads, yields one record per CDR3 protein. The repertoire has 650,000 to 800,000 distinct CDR3 sequences, more than 40% of them found once; the top ten carry roughly 19%. Sequenced material: blood. These TCRs come from a man aged 55 to 69 in good health.

The chain employs TRBV30 and TRBJ2-7; 7 bases match TRBD1. V trimming: 2 bases; J trimming: 3 bases; junction bases outside the gene matches: 1. Germline V CDR1 and CDR2: GTSNPN, SVGIG (reference sequence). There are 12 residues in the CDR3. The CDR3 here is CAWSNRGYEQYF. DNA for the CDR3: TGTGCCTGGAGTAACAGGGGCTACGAGCAGTACTTC.

This chain links TRBV7-2 with TRBJ2-7; maybe TRBD2 (5 bases). Germline V lookup: CDR1 SGHTA, CDR2 FQGNSA. The germline V and J ends were trimmed by 8 bases and 3 bases, with 17 bases remaining between them. There are 14 residues in the CDR3. CDR3 protein: CASGGPEQNYEQYF. The CDR3 nucleotides read TGTGCCAGCGGAGGCCCGGAACAGAACTACGAGCAGTACTTC.

This clonotype has more than one count but fewer than ten. This sequence joins TRBV7-2 and TRBJ2-7; tentatively, D is TRBD1 (7 bases). Germline values: CDR1 SGHTA, CDR2 FQGNSA. Trimming took 2 bases from V and 5 from J, leaving 13 bases between them. The CDR3 length is 14 residues. The CDR3 DNA is TGTGCCAGCAGCTTATGGCAGGGGGAGGACGAGCAGTACTTC. It yields the protein CASSLWQGEDEQYF.

This clonotype was found a few times. The V and J genes are TRBV12-3 or TRBV12-4 and TRBJ2-7, with D perhaps TRBD1 (7 bases). Judging by the DNA end, TRBJ2-5 fits better; the J call may be wrong. The CDR3 runs 14 residues. The CDR3 spells CASNAGQQEETQYF. The CDR3 nucleotides are TGTGCCAGCAATGCGGGACAGCAAGAAGAGACCCAGTACTTC.

The chain is built from TRBV3-1 and TRBJ1-6; D is unresolved. With 2 bases removed from V and 7 bases from J, the gap between germline ends came to 9 bases. This CDR3 is 14 amino acids long. Germline V gene lookup returns CDR1 LGHDT and CDR2 YNNKEL (reference sequence). In nucleotides, the CDR3 is TGTGCCAGCAGCCAACCGGGCCTGAATTCACCCCTCCACTTT. It specifies CASSQPGLNSPLHF.

This chain links TRBV6-1 with TRBJ2-7, with D possibly being TRBD2 (5 bases). Per germline, CDR1 MNHNS and CDR2 SASEGT. The CDR3 spans 15 residues. V was clipped by 7 bases and J by 0 bases, with 16 bases between them. The CDR3: CASKIGGMSSYEQYF. The CDR3 nucleotides read TGTGCCAGCAAAATTGGAGGAATGAGCTCCTACGAGCAGTACTTC.

This clonotype was seen a few times. The chain has TRBV27 and TRBJ2-3; D possibly corresponds to TRBD2 (6 bases). The CDR3 length is 15 residues. V was clipped by 3 bases and J by 4 bases, with 14 bases between them. From germline, CDR1 is MNHEY and CDR2 SMNVEV (reference sequence). The CDR3 DNA sequence: TGTGCCAGCAGTTTTGGCGGGGCTATCGCAGATACGCAGTATTTT. It encodes CASSFGGAIADTQYF.

CDR3 nucleotide sequence: TGCGCCAGCAGCCAAGTCCCCTCAACAGGGGAGGATGGCTACACCTTC. As protein: CASSQVPSTGEDGYTF. The J gene is TRBJ1-2, the V gene TRBV4-3; 7 bases are a match to TRBD1. The V and J ends lost 1 base and 6 bases, in that order; junction bases with no gene match: 11. The germline V gene encodes CDR1 LGHNA and CDR2 YSLEER. CDR3 size: 16 residues.

This clonotype came up a few times. The chain carries TRBV7-9 and TRBJ1-2, with D maybe TRBD1 (5 bases). V was shortened by 3 bases and J by 5 bases, with 16 bases between the two germline ends. This CDR3 is built from 15 residues. Germline loops: CDR1 SEHNR, CDR2 FQNEAQ (reference sequence). The CDR3 nucleotides read TGTGCCAGCAGCTTTCGCTCGGGGGACCGATATGGCTACACCTTC. Translating it yields CASSFRSGDRYGYTF.

This clonotype is a singleton in its sample. The chain is built from TRBV9 and TRBJ2-4; D remains ambiguous. The CDR3 is 13 amino acids. Germline CDR1 SGDLS, CDR2 YYNGEE. Trimming took 0 bases from V and 0 from J, leaving 1 base between them. CDR3 nucleotides: TGTGCCAGCAGCGTAGGAGCCAAAAACATTCAGTACTTC. This gives the protein CASSVGAKNIQYF.

The genes are TRBV12-3 or TRBV12-4 and TRBJ2-4, with TRBD2 matching 10 bases. The last part of the DNA fits TRBJ2-5 better; the J call may be wrong. CDR3 length: 16 residues. CDR3 loop: CASSPSQRGGRETQYF. The CDR3 nucleotides are TGTGCCAGCAGTCCCAGCCAGCGGGGGGGAAGGGAGACCCAGTACTTC.

This CDR3 is CASRQDTGGELFF. In nucleotides, the CDR3 is TGTGCCAGCAGGCAAGACACCGGCGGGGAGCTGTTTTTT. The rearrangement links TRBV7-2 to TRBJ2-2; no reliable D call. Germline V gene data show CDR1 as SGHTA and CDR2 as FQGNSA. V was trimmed by 6 bases and J by 7 bases, leaving 12 bases between them. The length of the CDR3 is 13 residues.

This clonotype was observed a handful of times. The chain joins TRBV20-1 to TRBJ2-5; 8 nucleotides align to TRBD1. Germline trimming cut 4 bases from V and 4 bases from J; bases unmatched to any gene: 14. This CDR3 has 16 amino acids. In germline, CDR1 is DFQATT, CDR2 SNEGSKA (reference sequence). In DNA form, the CDR3 reads TGCAGTGCTATGGACAGGGTAATTGGAAGGGGAGAGACCCAGTACTTC. It translates to CSAMDRVIGRGETQYF.

V gene TRBV30 combines with J gene TRBJ2-1; the match to TRBD2 covers 7 bases. This CDR3 spans 17 amino acids. The junction had 8 bases not matched to a gene; V was cut back by 0 bases and J by 0 bases. Looked up from germline, CDR1 is GTSNPN and CDR2 is SVGIG (reference sequence). For the CDR3, the DNA is TGTGCCTGGAGTGTACCTTGGCGGGGGAGCTCCTACAATGAGCAGTTCTTC. Translated, it gives CAWSVPWRGSSYNEQFF.